The TCR beta chain described here comes from a study of control samples from healthy donors and cancer patients. The length of the CDR3 is 16 residues. The V end lost 8 bases, the J end lost 0 bases, and 19 bases lay between the germline ends. Germline values: CDR1 KGHSH, CDR2 LQKENI. Generated by immunoSEQ multiplex PCR, the TCRdb table keeps only in-frame clones and is missing some. The sample carries 90,000 or so clones, around 90% recorded once. The J gene is TRBJ1-1, the V gene TRBV18, with a possible D match to TRBD1 (5 bases). The specimen sequenced was blood. The receptor was derived from a woman in her 70s in good health. CDR3 DNA sequence: TGTGCCAGCACACAGGACCCCTTCGACATGAACACTGAAGCTTTCTTT. Protein sequence: CASTQDPFDMNTEAFF.